This T cell receptor (beta chain) was sequenced for a study of CD8 T cells in ankylosing spondylitis. This clonotype was seen at least ten times. Its antigen is currently unknown. TCRdb reprocessed the 5' RACE reads with MiXCR, giving one entry per CDR3 protein. The sample has approximately 92,000 distinct CDR3 sequences, about 9% seen once. Points from the study as a whole: Within matched ankylosing spondylitis synovial fluid, disease-linked clones were reportedly significantly enriched. CD8+ disease-linked clones were present at relatively low frequencies in blood.

V shed 2 bases and J 5 bases; nucleotides not matched to a gene: 10. The CDR3 sequence is 16 residues long. Germline V lookup: CDR1 MDHEN, CDR2 SYDVKM. The sequencing sample was made of blood, either unsorted or a sorted T cell fraction (not recorded which). The gene calls are TRBV28 and TRBJ2-5, with 8 bases that match TRBD1. The sequence was collected from a male donor with ankylosing spondylitis or in good health (not recorded which). CDR3 sequence reads: CASSLQGQERGETQYF. For the CDR3, the DNA is TGTGCCAGCAGTTTACAGGGACAGGAGAGAGGGGAGACCCAGTACTTC.